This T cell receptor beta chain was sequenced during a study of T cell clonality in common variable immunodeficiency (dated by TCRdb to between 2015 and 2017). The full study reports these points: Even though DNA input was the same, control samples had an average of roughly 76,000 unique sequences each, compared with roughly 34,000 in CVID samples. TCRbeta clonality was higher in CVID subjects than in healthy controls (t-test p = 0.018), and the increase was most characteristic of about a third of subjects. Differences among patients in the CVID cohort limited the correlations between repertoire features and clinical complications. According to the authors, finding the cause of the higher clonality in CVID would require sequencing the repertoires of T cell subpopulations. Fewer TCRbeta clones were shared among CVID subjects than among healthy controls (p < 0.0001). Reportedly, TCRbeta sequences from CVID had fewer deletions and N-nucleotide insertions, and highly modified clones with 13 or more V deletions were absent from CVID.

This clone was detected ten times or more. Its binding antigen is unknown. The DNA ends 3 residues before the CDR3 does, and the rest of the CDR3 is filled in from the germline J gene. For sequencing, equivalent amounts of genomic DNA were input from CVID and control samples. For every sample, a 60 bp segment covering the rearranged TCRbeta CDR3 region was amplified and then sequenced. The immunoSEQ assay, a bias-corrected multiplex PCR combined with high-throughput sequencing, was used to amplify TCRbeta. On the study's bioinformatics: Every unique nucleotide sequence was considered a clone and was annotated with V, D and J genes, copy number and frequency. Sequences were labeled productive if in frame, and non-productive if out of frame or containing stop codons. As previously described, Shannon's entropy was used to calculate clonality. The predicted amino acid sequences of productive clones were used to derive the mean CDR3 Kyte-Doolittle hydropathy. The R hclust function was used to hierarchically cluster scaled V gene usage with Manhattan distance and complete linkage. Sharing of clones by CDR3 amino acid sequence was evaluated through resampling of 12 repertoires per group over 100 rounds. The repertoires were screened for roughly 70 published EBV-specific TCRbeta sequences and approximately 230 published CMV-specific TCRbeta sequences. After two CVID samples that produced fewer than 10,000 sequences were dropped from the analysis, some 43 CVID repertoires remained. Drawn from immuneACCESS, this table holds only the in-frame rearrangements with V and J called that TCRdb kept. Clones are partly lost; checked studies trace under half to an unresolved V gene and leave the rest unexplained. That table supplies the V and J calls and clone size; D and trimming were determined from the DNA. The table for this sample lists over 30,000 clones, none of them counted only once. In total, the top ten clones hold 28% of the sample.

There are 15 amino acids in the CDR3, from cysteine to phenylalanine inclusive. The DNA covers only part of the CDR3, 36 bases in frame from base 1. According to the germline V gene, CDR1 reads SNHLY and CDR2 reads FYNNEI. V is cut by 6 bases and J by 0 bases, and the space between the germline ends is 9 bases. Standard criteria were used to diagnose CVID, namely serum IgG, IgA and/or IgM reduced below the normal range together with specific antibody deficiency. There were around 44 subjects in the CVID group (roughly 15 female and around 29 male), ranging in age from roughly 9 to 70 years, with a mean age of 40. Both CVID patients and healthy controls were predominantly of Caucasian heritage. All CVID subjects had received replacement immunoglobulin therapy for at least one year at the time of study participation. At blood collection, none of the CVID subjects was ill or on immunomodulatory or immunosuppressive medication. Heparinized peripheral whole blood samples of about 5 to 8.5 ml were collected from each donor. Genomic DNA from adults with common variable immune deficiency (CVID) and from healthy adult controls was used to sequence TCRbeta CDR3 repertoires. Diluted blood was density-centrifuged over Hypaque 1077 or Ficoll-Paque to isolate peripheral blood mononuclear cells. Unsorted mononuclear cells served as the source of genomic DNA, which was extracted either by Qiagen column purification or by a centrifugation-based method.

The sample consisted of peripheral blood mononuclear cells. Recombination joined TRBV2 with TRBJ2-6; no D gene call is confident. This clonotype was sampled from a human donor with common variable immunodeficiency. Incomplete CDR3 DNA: TGTGCCAGCAGGTCAGGTAGCTCTGGGGCCAACGTC. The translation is CASRSGSSGANV. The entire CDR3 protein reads CASRSGSSGANVLTF.